The clone carrying this T cell receptor (beta chain) came up many times. What it binds is not known. These data come from a study of neurological immune-mediated disorders. Study-level findings and limits: Private repertoires in all groups were suggested, as expanded clones shared no CDR3 amino acid sequences across subjects.

The unsorted libraries originated from 2 million PBMCs that had been stored at -80 C. The length of the CDR3 is 15 residues. Trimming removed 5 bases from V and 0 bases from J, with 13 bases in between. In germline, CDR1 is SGHTA, CDR2 FQGNSA. Each TCR transcript was tagged with a 10-nucleotide random UMI during 5'RACE. From 15-18 subjects, every sequencing run obtained over 190 million TCR-beta sequences. TCRdb called the 5' RACE reads again in MiXCR, with one record for every CDR3 protein. Of tens of thousands of distinct CDR3 sequences in the sample, approximately 17% were seen once. The receptor was derived from a woman in her 40s in good health. Sample: PBMCs. This sequence joins TRBV7-2 and TRBJ1-1; a weak D match, TRBD1 (5 bases). CDR3 in amino acids: CASSIKTAMNTEAFF. CDR3 nucleotide sequence: TGTGCCAGCAGCATAAAGACAGCAATGAACACTGAAGCTTTCTTT.